The 32 T cell receptor beta chains listed next were all sequenced from one sample in a study of human T cells and chemical hapten exposure. Total RNA extraction was carried out from unfractionated whole blood. MiXCR, applied by TCRdb to the 5' RACE reads, yields one record per CDR3 protein. The sample yields 81,000 or so distinct CDR3 sequences, about 8.4% seen once. The receptors derive from a male donor in good health.

This chain links TRBV4-3 with TRBJ1-4; possible D gene TRBD1, 5 bases. Germline V gives CDR1 LGHNA, CDR2 YSLEER. The CDR3 is 15 residues long. Trimming shortened V by 0 bases and J by 8 bases, and 13 bases separated the two germline ends. The CDR3 reads CASSQDSGQREKLFF. In DNA form, the CDR3 reads TGCGCCAGCAGCCAAGATTCAGGGCAGCGGGAAAAACTGTTTTTT.

This clonotype was picked up many times. The CDR3 loop reads CASSLQMGLAGEGEQFF. For the CDR3, the DNA is TGTGCCAGCAGTTTGCAAATGGGACTAGCGGGAGAAGGTGAGCAGTTCTTC. The V gene is TRBV27, the J gene TRBJ2-1, with 14 bases that match TRBD2. The V gene's germline CDR1 is MNHEY and CDR2 SMNVEV (reference sequence). The junction had 10 bases not matched to a gene; V was cut back by 3 bases and J by 9 bases. The CDR3 length is 17 residues.

The chain employs TRBV6-5 and TRBJ2-7; 10 bases agree with TRBD2. CDR3 length equals 16 residues. The ends lost 0 bases at V and 5 bases at J; junction bases unmatched: 7. CDR1 MNHEY and CDR2 SVGAGI come from the germline V gene. In DNA, the CDR3 is TGTGCCAGCAGTTACTCGCTAGCGGGAGTTAACAACGAGCAGTACTTC. Translating it yields CASSYSLAGVNNEQYF.

The chain has TRBV5-1 and TRBJ2-5, with 8 bases lining up with TRBD2. The germline gives CDR1 SGHRS, CDR2 YFSETQ. The CDR3 consists of 15 residues. Germline trimming cut 0 bases from V and 3 bases from J; bases unmatched to any gene: 4. The CDR3 protein is CASSLGGTREETQYF. CDR3 nucleotide sequence: TGCGCCAGCAGCTTGGGGGGGACTAGAGAAGAGACCCAGTACTTC.

This rearrangement joins TRBV5-1 to TRBJ2-3; 8 bases line up with TRBD1. V was clipped by 2 bases and J by 1 base; unmatched bases: 3. The germline V gene has CDR1 SGHRS and CDR2 YFSETQ. This CDR3 is 15 amino acids long. CDR3 nucleotides: TGCGCCAGCAGCTTTAGGGGACAGGGCACAGATACGCAGTATTTT. Amino acids: CASSFRGQGTDTQYF.

The chain combines TRBV5-6 with TRBJ2-1, with D perhaps given as TRBD1 or TRBD2 (6 bases each). This CDR3 region has 17 residues. Germline CDR1 SGHDT, CDR2 YYEEEE. Trimming shortened V by 1 base and J by 0 bases, and 14 bases separated the two germline ends. As DNA, the CDR3 is TGTGCCAGCAGCTTGTCGGGGGCCGAATACTCCTACAATGAGCAGTTCTTC. Its protein is CASSLSGAEYSYNEQFF.

This clonotype appeared once. At one end the junction does not follow the germline gene, possibly because of a read error. The rearrangement links TRBV5-1 to TRBJ2-6; 8 nucleotides agree with TRBD1. The length of the CDR3 is 17 residues. Germline V CDR1 and CDR2: SGHRS, YFSETQ. The CDR3 DNA sequence: TGCGCCAGAAGCTTGGGGACAGGTCTCTCTGGGGCCAACGTCCTGACTTTC. Its protein is CARSLGTGLSGANVLTF. The full variable domain, with the rest looked up from reference TRBV5-1 and TRBJ2-6, is KAGVTQTPRYLIKTRGQQVTLSCSPISGHRSVSWYQQTPGQGLQFLFEYFSETQRNKGNFPGRFSGRQFSNSRSEMNVSTLELGDSALYLCARSLGTGLSGANVLTFGAGSRLTVL.

The chain joins TRBV11-2 to TRBJ2-1, with D tentatively TRBD2 (6 bases). The CDR3 runs 14 residues. The V end lost 3 bases, the J end lost 8 bases, and 14 bases lay between the germline ends. Germline V CDR1 and CDR2: SGHAT, FQNNGV. CDR3 protein: CASSFGRRVDEQFF. The CDR3 DNA reads TGTGCCAGCAGCTTCGGCAGGAGGGTCGATGAGCAGTTCTTC. Full variable domain (outside the CDR3, taken from reference TRBV11-2 and TRBJ2-1): EAGVAQSPRYKIIEKRQSVAFWCNPISGHATLYWYQQILGQGPKLLIQFQNNGVVDDSQLPKDRFSAERLKGVDSTLKIQPAKLEDSAVYLCASSFGRRVDEQFFGPGTRLTVL.

This clonotype has ten or more counts. The chain links TRBV7-9 to TRBJ2-7; 10 bases fit TRBD1. Trimming removed 4 bases from V and 7 bases from J; junction bases left unmatched: 7. Germline V gene sequence: CDR1 SEHNR, CDR2 FQNEAQ (reference sequence). CDR3 length equals 14 residues. This CDR3 reads CASSSTGGKTEQYF. CDR3 nucleotides: TGTGCCAGCAGCTCGACAGGGGGCAAAACGGAGCAGTACTTC.

This clonotype came up a few times. The CDR3 bases are TGTGCCAGCAGTTTATCCCGGACACCCTCCTACGAGCAGTACTTC. Its protein product is CASSLSRTPSYEQYF. The chain uses TRBV28 and TRBJ2-7, with D perhaps matching TRBD1 (5 bases). Per the germline V gene, CDR1 is MDHEN and CDR2 is SYDVKM. The ends were cut back, 1 base at V and 0 bases at J, with 10 bases in the middle. This CDR3 region has 15 residues.

Ten or more counts support this clonotype. This chain links TRBV25-1 with TRBJ2-5; 10 nucleotides line up with TRBD2. Germline trimming cut 5 bases from V and 0 bases from J; bases unmatched to any gene: 3. The CDR3 is 15 amino acids. The V gene's germline CDR1 is MGHDK and CDR2 SYGVNS. The CDR3 spells CASSLTSGYQETQYF. The CDR3 DNA reads as TGTGCCAGCAGTCTGACTAGCGGGTACCAAGAGACCCAGTACTTC.

The V call is TRBV6-1, the J call TRBJ1-1; 10 bases fit TRBD1. CDR1 and CDR2 from the germline V gene are MNHNS and SASEGT. The V segment lost 3 bases and the J segment 3 bases; nucleotides outside the gene matches: 1. The length of the CDR3 is 14 residues. This chain's CDR3 is CASSDGTGDTEAFF. As DNA, the CDR3 is TGTGCCAGCAGTGATGGGACAGGGGACACTGAAGCTTTCTTT.

This clonotype showed up many times. The chain combines TRBV6-5 with TRBJ2-5; D may correspond to TRBD1 or TRBD2 (5 bases each). V lost 5 bases to trimming and J lost 3 bases, with 19 bases between them. In germline, CDR1 is MNHEY, CDR2 SVGAGI. This CDR3 has 16 residues. The CDR3 loop is CASSLKRAGTEETQYF. CDR3 coding DNA: TGTGCCAGCAGTCTCAAGCGCGCCGGGACGGAAGAGACCCAGTACTTC.

V usage is TRBV20-1 and J usage is TRBJ1-1; tentatively, D is TRBD1 (5 bases). Germline V gene data show CDR1 as DFQATT and CDR2 as SNEGSKA (reference sequence). Trimming left V 1 base short and J 6 bases short, with 18 bases between. The CDR3 consists of 15 residues. CDR3 protein: CSARGMGRGAPEAFF. The CDR3 nucleotides read TGCAGTGCTAGAGGGATGGGAAGGGGAGCTCCTGAAGCTTTCTTT.

The chain has TRBV2 and TRBJ1-3, with 8 bases matching TRBD1. V lost 6 bases to trimming and J lost 2 bases; unmatched junction nucleotides: 3. Germline CDR1 is SNHLY and CDR2 is FYNNEI. The CDR3 has 14 residues. Written as DNA, the CDR3 is TGTGCCAGCAGCTGGACAGGGACTGGAAACACCATATATTTT. This codes for CASSWTGTGNTIYF.

Ten or more counts support this clonotype. J is TRBJ2-1 and V is TRBV4-1; 8 bases align to TRBD2. The CDR3 sequence is 16 residues long. Germline trimming cut 1 base from V and 9 bases from J; bases unmatched to any gene: 11. Germline loops: CDR1 MGHRA, CDR2 YSYEKL. CDR3: CASSQGHGLAVVEQFF. CDR3 nucleotides: TGCGCCAGCAGCCAAGGACACGGACTAGCCGTGGTTGAGCAGTTCTTC.

The V call is TRBV5-1, the J call TRBJ2-5, with D unresolved. V lost 0 bases to trimming and J lost 5 bases, with 11 bases between them. Germline V CDR1 and CDR2: SGHRS, YFSETQ. The CDR3 length is 14 residues. CDR3 nucleotide sequence: TGCGCCAGCAGCTTGGCCGTTGGGGTGGAGACCCAGTACTTC. It is translated as CASSLAVGVETQYF.

Only a few counts were recorded for this clonotype. The chain links TRBV5-4 to TRBJ1-2, with D possibly being TRBD1 (6 bases). V gave up 4 bases and J gave up 4 bases, with 14 bases separating them. Germline loops: CDR1 SGHNT, CDR2 YYREEE (reference sequence). There are 14 residues in the CDR3. CDR3 coding DNA: TGTGCCAGCAGCCCCCATGGACAGACCTATGGCTACACCTTC. Translating gives CASSPHGQTYGYTF. Complete variable domain (other parts from reference TRBV5-4 and TRBJ1-2): ETGVTQSPTHLIKTRGQQVTLRCSSQSGHNTVSWYQQALGQGPQFIFQYYREEENGRGNFPPRFSGLQFPNYSSELNVNALELDDSALYLCASSPHGQTYGYTFGSGTRLTVV.

A note on this clonotype: One junction end disagrees with the germline gene, perhaps due to a read error. The chain couples TRBV7-9 to TRBJ1-6; 8 bases are shared with TRBD1. The germline gives CDR1 SEHNR, CDR2 FQNEAQ (reference sequence). The CDR3 spans 14 residues. The CDR3 spells CASTQDRENSPIHF. DNA for the CDR3: TGTGCCAGCACCCAGGACAGGGAAAATTCACCCATCCACTTT. The variable domain in full, completed from reference TRBV7-9 and TRBJ1-6, reads DTGVSQNPRHKITKRGQNVTFRCDPISEHNRLYWYRQTLGQGPEFLTYFQNEAQLEKSRLLSDRFSAERPKGSFSTLEIQRTEQGDSAMYLCASTQDRENSPIHFGNGTRLTVT.

The gene calls are TRBV18 and TRBJ2-4; 11 positions match TRBD1. This CDR3 is built from 18 residues. CDR1 KGHSH and CDR2 LQKENI come from the germline V gene. Trimming at V came to 0 bases and at J to 1 base, leaving 5 bases not matched to a gene. CDR3 DNA: TGTGCCAGCTCACCACCGAACGGACAGGGGGCGGCCAAAAACATTCAGTACTTC. Residues: CASSPPNGQGAAKNIQYF.

This clonotype has at least ten counts. The chain is built from TRBV27 and TRBJ2-2; no definite D call. Germline CDR1 MNHEY, CDR2 SMNVEV (reference sequence). This CDR3 has 15 amino acids. Deletions cut 5 bases from V and 1 base from J, with 11 bases between. CDR3 protein: CASSPWGLNTGELFF. CDR3 DNA: TGTGCCAGCAGTCCTTGGGGATTGAACACCGGGGAGCTGTTTTTT.

This clonotype has at least ten counts. This chain connects TRBV29-1 to TRBJ1-1; D not certain. The CDR3 runs 17 residues. V was clipped by 5 bases and J by 1 base, with 23 bases between them. Germline V CDR1 and CDR2: SQVTM, ANQGSEA. The CDR3 reads CSVSSSRSPMGNTEAFF. For the CDR3, the DNA is TGCAGCGTTTCTTCCAGCAGAAGCCCAATGGGGAACACTGAAGCTTTCTTT.

This chain joins TRBV19 and TRBJ1-5; 9 positions match TRBD1. Germline CDR1 is LNHDA and CDR2 is SQIVND (reference sequence). The V gene end was trimmed by 2 bases and the J gene end by 6 bases; junction bases not matched to a gene: 5. This CDR3 is built from 15 residues. In DNA, the CDR3 is TGTGCCAGTAGTATAACAGGGGGCGGCGGTCAGCCCCAGCATTTT. This sequence encodes CASSITGGGGQPQHF.

This clonotype appeared many times. The chain recombines TRBV6-5 with TRBJ2-4, with D tentatively TRBD1 (6 bases). There are 12 residues in the CDR3. The V gene's germline CDR1 is MNHEY and CDR2 SVGAGI. V shed 5 bases and J shed 8 bases, with 10 bases lying between them. DNA of the CDR3: TGTGCCAGCAGTCCTCAGGGGTACATTCAGTACTTC. It codes for CASSPQGYIQYF.

This clonotype was recorded many times. The chain carries TRBV7-9 and TRBJ2-1; TRBD2 matches at 7 bases. V was clipped by 5 bases and J by 4 bases; unmatched bases: 8. Germline V lookup: CDR1 SEHNR, CDR2 FQNEAQ (reference sequence). CDR3 length: 15 amino acids. CDR3 DNA: TGTGCCAGCAGCCAGCGTGGCGGGAGTTACAATGAGCAGTTCTTC. Residues: CASSQRGGSYNEQFF.

The V gene is TRBV7-2, the J gene TRBJ2-3, with TRBD2 as a possible D gene (5 bases). V was trimmed by 5 bases and J by 4 bases, leaving 22 bases between them. The CDR3 sequence is 17 residues long. Germline loops: CDR1 SGHTA, CDR2 FQGNSA. CDR3 residues: CASSHSGLLRGSDTQYF. For the CDR3, the DNA is TGTGCCAGCAGCCACTCCGGACTTCTCCGGGGATCAGATACGCAGTATTTT.

In its sample, this clonotype was seen many times. This sequence joins TRBV7-2 and TRBJ2-7; D remains ambiguous. Germline values: CDR1 SGHTA, CDR2 FQGNSA. The ends were cut back, 1 base at V and 4 bases at J, with 14 bases in the middle. The CDR3 extends over 15 amino acids. CDR3 in amino acids: CASSLGRIMEYEQYF. CDR3 in DNA: TGTGCCAGCAGCTTAGGACGGATCATGGAGTACGAGCAGTACTTC.

This clonotype has more than one count but fewer than ten. The CDR3 reads CASTPAGLPYEQYF. CDR3 nucleotides: TGTGCCAGCACCCCCGCGGGACTCCCCTACGAGCAGTACTTC. This chain links TRBV27 with TRBJ2-7; tentative D call: TRBD2 (6 bases). This CDR3 has 14 residues. CDR1 and CDR2 (germline): MNHEY, SMNVEV (reference sequence). The germline V and J ends were trimmed by 7 bases and 2 bases, with 15 bases remaining between them.

This clonotype was found a few times. V and J are TRBV11-2 and TRBJ2-5; 7 bases align to TRBD2. Per the germline V gene, CDR1 is SGHAT and CDR2 is FQNNGV. Unmatched junction bases numbered 20, after V lost 2 bases and J lost 5 bases. This CDR3 has 19 residues. This CDR3 reads CASSLRSGLDLTLGETQYF. The CDR3 nucleotides read TGTGCCAGCAGCTTAAGGTCCGGACTAGACTTGACCCTGGGGGAGACCCAGTACTTC. Full variable domain (rest looked up from reference TRBV11-2 and TRBJ2-5): EAGVAQSPRYKIIEKRQSVAFWCNPISGHATLYWYQQILGQGPKLLIQFQNNGVVDDSQLPKDRFSAERLKGVDSTLKIQPAKLEDSAVYLCASSLRSGLDLTLGETQYFGPGTRLLVL.

The chain couples TRBV3-1 to TRBJ2-1; the D gene is possibly TRBD1 (6 bases). The CDR3 has 15 residues. CDR1 and CDR2 (germline): LGHDT, YNNKEL (reference sequence). V shed 3 bases and J shed 5 bases, with 14 bases lying between them. In nucleotides, the CDR3 is TGTGCCAGCAGCCATACCGGGACAATTGACAATGAGCAGTTCTTC. This gives the protein CASSHTGTIDNEQFF.

This clonotype was observed at least ten times. This sequence joins TRBV20-1 and TRBJ2-2; possibly TRBD2 for D (5 bases). Trimming cost V 0 bases and J 3 bases, with 14 bases left between them. Per germline, CDR1 DFQATT and CDR2 SNEGSKA (reference sequence). There are 16 residues in the CDR3. CDR3 DNA: TGCAGTGCTAGAGATTTGCTAGCCCCCGACACCGGGGAGCTGTTTTTT. Translated, it gives CSARDLLAPDTGELFF.

This sequence joins TRBV12-3 or TRBV12-4 and TRBJ1-4; D is ambiguous. The CDR3 consists of 13 residues. With 3 bases removed from V and 10 bases from J, the gap between germline ends came to 12 bases. CDR3 amino acids: CASSFPGSIKLFF. For the CDR3, the DNA is TGTGCCAGCAGTTTTCCCGGGAGTATAAAACTGTTTTTT.